This T cell receptor (beta chain) was identified in a study of blood T cell repertoires in COVID-19 (dated by TCRdb to the early 2020s). For the study in its entirety: Collaborator samples came from the United States, Italy and Spain and covered acute and convalescent phases of COVID-19. The prospective study material was composed of cDNA or gDNA derived from T cells, B-cell-depleted T cells, or PBMCs. The dataset comprised deeply sampled blood TCRbeta repertoires from subjects exposed to, actively infected with, or recovered from COVID-19. The repertoires were released in a freely available public database intended as a resource for research on the immune response to SARS-CoV-2. Samples came from the ongoing ImmuneRACE study (first 160 participants) plus 1,254 subjects from 6 global collaborators. Nearly every sample came with metadata listing a de-identified subject ID, COVID-19 status, age in years and sex. Where available, HLA class I and class II types were obtained from metadata supplied by the sample provider rather than from assay-based typing. The paper's findings and limits, for the study overall: Clinical and demographic metadata were provided uncurated, with the amount varying by source and participant.

V lost 6 bases and J lost 6 bases; the stretch between them is 17 bases long. Counted from cysteine to phenylalanine, this CDR3 has 14 amino acids. Only the CDR3 portion is preserved as DNA: 42 bases, with reading frame beginning at the first base. Reading the germline V gene gives CDR1 MDHEN and CDR2 SYDVKM. Details on this clone: Its antigen has not been determined. Per-base quality was not reported, and no clone a single base away is much larger than it.

In the prospective study, participants were about 18 to 89 years old, resided in about two dozen geographic areas of the United States, and were enrolled through a virtual design. Cohort assignment in the prospective study relied on participant-reported clinical history from a screening survey and a study questionnaire. Exposed participants had been in contact with someone with a PCR-confirmed or clinician-diagnosed COVID-19 case within 2 weeks of study entry. Mobile phlebotomists in the prospective study collected whole blood, serum and a nasopharyngeal or oropharyngeal swab from every participant. Participants in the prospective study had the option to provide additional blood draws and questionnaires over an approximately two-month period. Before DNA extraction, prospective study blood samples were shipped either frozen or at room temperature. TCRbeta CDR3 regions were amplified from genomic DNA using the immunoSEQ Assay, a bias-controlled multiplex PCR. Processing in the source paper ran as follows. Within the assay, amplification of reference gene primers was used to estimate how many nucleated cells each sample contained. Sequence reads were collapsed and filtered to measure the absolute abundance of every unique TCRbeta CDR3 rearrangement. For each sample, productive Simpson clonality was calculated as the square root of Simpson's diversity index across productive rearrangements. Entries here come from immuneACCESS through TCRdb and include only in-frame sequences with V and J called. Some clones fail to appear in such tables; in the studies checked, an unresolved V gene covers under half of the shortfall, and the cause of the remainder is unknown. Clonal size and the V and J genes are those of that table, whereas D and trimming came from the DNA. This sample gives roughly 240,000 clones in total; 83% of them show up just once. The ten largest clones capture 3.6% of the sample.

The source of this sequence is a woman aged 40 to 49 who had been exposed to COVID-19. The sequenced sample was PBMCs or T cells enriched from blood (not recorded which). The rearrangement combines TRBV28 with TRBJ1-1; TRBD1 is possibly the D segment (6 matching bases). The nucleotides are TGTGCCAGCAGCAACAGGGCCCGGGGGGCTGAAGCTTTCTTT. This translates into CASSNRARGAEAFF.